What follows are 26 T cell receptor beta chains derived from one specimen sequenced in a study of T cell repertoires in cytomegalovirus infection (dated by TCRdb to the late 2010s). Which antigens these TCRs recognize remains unknown. The treatment or condition tag for this specimen amounts to: in vitro stimulation with specific CMV peptide epitopes to enrich CMV-specific T cells. The data were produced on an Illumina HiSeq 1500. The raw public data were reprocessed by TCRdb itself: fastp quality trimming at Q25, MiXCR clonotype calling, in-frame beta chains only. Every CDR3 protein is listed once, alongside the most common genes and DNA of its rows. The sample profile shows 650,000 to 900,000 distinct CDR3 sequences; approximately 32% of them were found once. The ten largest account for around 13% of the sample. The sample in question was cultured CD8+ T cells from PBMCs, obtained from culture after CMV antigen stimulation. These receptors were collected from a human donor in good health (CMV status not recorded). Some clones in this sample may be carry-over from other donors' samples.

This clonotype has a handful of counts. This sequence joins TRBV7-8 and TRBJ2-7, with 9 nucleotides matching TRBD1. This CDR3 region has 15 residues. Germline V gene sequence: CDR1 SGHVS, CDR2 FQNEAQ. The V gene end was trimmed by 5 bases and the J gene end by 0 bases; junction bases not matched to a gene: 5. In nucleotides, the CDR3 is TGTGCCAGCAGCCCCGGGACAGGGAGCTCCTACGAGCAGTACGTC. Residues: CASSPGTGSSYEQYV.

This clonotype was observed at least ten times. The chain has TRBV7-6 and TRBJ2-7; D unresolved. CDR3 size: 15 residues. Germline assignment: CDR1 SGHVS and CDR2 FNYEAQ. V shed 1 base and J shed 0 bases, with 10 bases lying between them. The CDR3 nucleotides are TGTGCCAGCAGCTTAGAAGCAGGAAGCTCCTACGAGCAGTACTTC. Its protein is CASSLEAGSSYEQYF.

The genes are TRBV14 and TRBJ2-7; 9 nucleotides agree with TRBD1. CDR3 size: 14 residues. Germline-derived CDR1 and CDR2 are SGHDN and FVKESK. Trimming at V came to 4 bases and at J to 5 bases, leaving 6 bases not matched to a gene. The CDR3 is CASSLWTGVNEQYF. The CDR3 nucleotides read TGTGCCAGCAGCCTTTGGACAGGGGTGAACGAGCAGTACTTC.

A note on this clonotype: A much bigger clone sits one base away, suggesting this may be a read error. The CDR3 spells CASSLVVYNEQFF. For the CDR3, the DNA is TGTGCCAGCAGCTTGGTTGTCTACAATGAGCAGTTCTTC. The rearrangement joins TRBV5-5 to TRBJ2-1, with no clear D. The CDR3 is 13 amino acids. Trimming stripped 0 bases from V and 3 bases from J, with 4 bases between. The V gene's germline CDR1 is SGHKS and CDR2 YYEKEE (reference sequence).

The V call is TRBV20-1, the J call TRBJ2-7, with 8 bases identical to TRBD2. Losses at the gene ends were 6 bases for V and 2 bases for J; bases not matched to a gene: 6. The length of the CDR3 is 13 residues. Germline V gene lookup returns CDR1 DFQATT and CDR2 SNEGSKA (reference sequence). Here the CDR3 DNA reads TGCAGTGCCCTCGGAGCGGGGGCCTACGAGCAGTACTTC. It specifies CSALGAGAYEQYF.

This clonotype was counted ten times or more. The chain recombines TRBV7-2 with TRBJ2-3, with a possible D match to TRBD2 (6 bases). Germline values: CDR1 SGHTA, CDR2 FQGNSA. The CDR3 has 16 amino acids. Trimming took off 5 bases at V and 2 bases at J, with 17 bases between the two ends. As DNA, the CDR3 is TGTGCCAGCAGCACCCTGGGGCGGGGTCACACAGATACGCAGTATTTT. This gives the protein CASSTLGRGHTDTQYF.

This clonotype was detected ten times or more. This chain links TRBV7-8 with TRBJ2-2, with no clear D. This CDR3 spans 17 amino acids. V lost 5 bases to trimming and J lost 3 bases, with 19 bases between them. Germline CDR1 and CDR2: SGHVS and FQNEAQ. This CDR3 reads CASSPPEVFVDTGELFF. CDR3 coding DNA: TGTGCCAGCAGCCCACCTGAGGTGTTCGTAGACACCGGGGAGCTGTTTTTT.

This clonotype was detected only a few times. This chain connects TRBV3-1 to TRBJ2-1; 8 nucleotides agree with TRBD2. CDR3 length: 18 residues. CDR1 and CDR2 from the germline V gene are LGHDT and YNNKEL (reference sequence). The V gene end was trimmed by 2 bases and the J gene end by 6 bases; junction bases not matched to a gene: 15. The CDR3 reads CASSQSGGTRLFANEQFF. CDR3 bases: TGTGCCAGCAGCCAATCCGGGGGGACTAGGTTGTTCGCCAATGAGCAGTTCTTC.

As for this clonotype: One end of the junction does not line up with germline, which may come from a read error. The V and J genes are TRBV11-2 and TRBJ2-1, with D possibly TRBD1 on 6 matching bases. Germline-derived CDR1 and CDR2 are SGHAT and FQNNGV. The CDR3 is made up of 14 amino acids. CDR3 sequence reads: CASSLAGGRNELFF. Written as DNA, the CDR3 is TGTGCCAGCAGCTTAGCTGGGGGCAGGAATGAGCTGTTCTTC.

This clonotype was observed at least ten times. This chain joins TRBV7-6 and TRBJ2-5; D perhaps matches TRBD2 (5 bases). V dropped 5 bases and J dropped 4 bases, with 14 bases sitting between them. CDR3 size: 14 residues. Germline CDR1 reads SGHVS; CDR2 reads FNYEAQ. This chain's CDR3 is CASSPRGGRETQYF. DNA of the CDR3: TGTGCCAGCAGCCCACGGGGTGGGAGAGAGACCCAGTACTTC.

This clonotype was seen more than once but under ten times. V gene TRBV7-9 combines with J gene TRBJ2-7, with a weak D call TRBD1 (5 bases). The V gene's germline CDR1 is SEHNR and CDR2 FQNEAQ (reference sequence). This CDR3 has 12 residues. Deletions cut 8 bases from V and 5 bases from J, with 13 bases between. DNA for the CDR3: TGTGCCAGCTTCAGGGTTCTCGACGAGCAGTACTTC. As protein: CASFRVLDEQYF.

The CDR3 sequence is CASSYGTPPNTQYF. The DNA for the CDR3 is TGTGCCAGCAGTTACGGGACTCCGCCTAATACGCAGTATTTT. The chain recombines TRBV6-2 or TRBV6-3 with TRBJ2-3, with D perhaps matching TRBD2 (6 bases). Between the trimmed V and J ends, which lost 2 bases and 7 bases, there was a span of 13 bases. Germline CDR1 and CDR2: MNHEY and SVGEGT. This CDR3 spans 14 amino acids.

The V gene is TRBV5-4, the J gene TRBJ2-5, with 8 bases identical to TRBD2. Germline V gene data show CDR1 as SGHNT and CDR2 as YYREEE (reference sequence). The CDR3 covers 15 residues. The V and J ends lost 0 bases and 4 bases, in that order; junction bases with no gene match: 5. The CDR3 bases are TGTGCCAGCAGCTTGGTGGGACTAGAGGGAGAGACCCAGTACTTC. This encodes CASSLVGLEGETQYF.

This clonotype has more than one count but fewer than ten. V gene TRBV20-1 combines with J gene TRBJ1-2, with D possibly matching TRBD1 (5 bases). This CDR3 region has 14 residues. V lost 6 bases and J lost 0, with 14 bases in between. Germline V lookup: CDR1 DFQATT, CDR2 SNEGSKA (reference sequence). The CDR3 bases are TGCAGTGCCGAAAGGGGCAAGTCTAACTATGGCTACACCTTC. This gives the protein CSAERGKSNYGYTF.

The rearrangement uses TRBV10-2 and TRBJ2-3, with D maybe TRBD2 (6 bases). The CDR3 runs 15 residues. Germline V gene lookup returns CDR1 WSHSY and CDR2 SAAADI. V was shortened by 3 bases and J by 2 bases, with 12 bases between the two germline ends. CDR3 nucleotide sequence: TGCGCCAGCAGTGAACCCGGAGGGGACACAGATACGCAGTATTTT. The encoded protein is CASSEPGGDTDTQYF.

A remark on this clonotype: A read error may be the cause here, since a much bigger clone is one base away. The chain has TRBV18 and TRBJ1-4; D might be TRBD1 (6 bases). Per the germline V gene, CDR1 is KGHSH and CDR2 is LQKENI. The CDR3 is 14 amino acids. Trimming took off 5 bases at V and 6 bases at J, with 13 bases between the two ends. The DNA for the CDR3 is TGTGCCAGCTCATCGTCCGGGGGCTATGAAAAACTGTTTTTT. Protein sequence: CASSSSGGYEKLFF.

The chain links TRBV24-1 to TRBJ2-2; TRBD1 matches at 7 bases. Germline CDR1 KGHDR, CDR2 SFDVKD. V shed 4 bases and J 1 base; nucleotides not matched to a gene: 2. The CDR3 length is 15 residues. Written as DNA, the CDR3 is TGTGCCACCAGTGAATACAGGGGGAACACCGGGGAGCTGTTTTTT. Translation gives CATSEYRGNTGELFF.

This clonotype was seen ten or more times. This sequence joins TRBV7-6 and TRBJ2-3, with D perhaps being TRBD1 or TRBD2 (5 bases each). The ends were cut back, 2 bases at V and 6 bases at J, with 15 bases in the middle. This CDR3 spans 15 amino acids. Germline-derived CDR1 and CDR2 are SGHVS and FNYEAQ. The DNA for the CDR3 is TGTGCCAGCAGCTTACTCCAGGGAGCAGGGGATACGCAGTATTTT. This codes for CASSLLQGAGDTQYF.

This clonotype was detected ten times or more. The V and J genes are TRBV7-2 and TRBJ2-7, with D maybe TRBD2 (5 bases). The CDR3 covers 14 residues. Germline CDR1 is SGHTA and CDR2 is FQGNSA. Trimming took 5 bases from V and 4 from J, leaving 15 bases between them. CDR3 in amino acids: CASSHSTGEYEQYF. The DNA of the CDR3 is TGTGCCAGCAGCCATAGCACCGGGGAATACGAGCAGTACTTC.

V and J are TRBV7-9 and TRBJ2-1, with a tentative D call TRBD2 (7 bases). CDR3 length: 16 amino acids. Trimming took off 1 base at V and 7 bases at J, with 17 bases between the two ends. The V gene's germline CDR1 is SEHNR and CDR2 FQNEAQ (reference sequence). The CDR3 DNA sequence: TGTGCCAGCAGCTTAGAGGGGGGGGGGAGGTGGAATGAGCAGTTCTTC. It encodes CASSLEGGGRWNEQFF.

The chain combines TRBV12-3 or TRBV12-4 with TRBJ1-1; D may be TRBD1 (6 bases). The CDR3 runs to 16 residues. Trimming took off 4 bases at V and 3 bases at J, with 18 bases between the two ends. CDR3: CASSSLDSSPDTEAFF. The CDR3 DNA reads TGTGCCAGCAGTTCCCTGGACAGTTCGCCGGACACTGAAGCTTTCTTT.

The rearrangement links TRBV6-5 to TRBJ2-7; the match to TRBD1 covers 9 bases. Germline V lookup: CDR1 MNHEY, CDR2 SVGAGI. The junction had 8 bases not matched to a gene; V was cut back by 2 bases and J by 6 bases. The CDR3 runs to 15 residues. CDR3 amino acids: CASSYEDRGHLEQYV. As DNA, the CDR3 is TGTGCCAGCAGTTACGAGGACAGGGGCCACCTCGAGCAGTACGTC.

Many counts were recorded for this clonotype. V gene TRBV7-8 combines with J gene TRBJ2-7; tentative D call: TRBD2 (6 bases). CDR3 length equals 15 residues. The V end was cut by 0 bases, the J end by 2 bases, with 11 bases between. Looked up from germline, CDR1 is SGHVS and CDR2 is FQNEAQ. Here the CDR3 reads CASSLAGGETYEQYV. The CDR3 DNA sequence: TGTGCCAGCAGCTTAGCGGGGGGTGAAACCTACGAGCAGTACGTC.

This clonotype was counted only a few times. Germline and junction disagree at one end, which may indicate a read error. This chain links TRBV5-1 with TRBJ1-1; no definite D call. Per germline, CDR1 SGHRS and CDR2 YFSETQ. CDR3 length: 13 amino acids. Written as DNA, the CDR3 is TGCGCCACCAGCCAAACAGTGAACACTGAAGCTTTCTTT. Translation: CATSQTVNTEAFF.

The rearrangement links TRBV14 to TRBJ2-1; the D is unclear. CDR1 and CDR2 from the germline V gene are SGHDN and FVKESK. V was trimmed by 0 bases and J by 2 bases, leaving 14 bases between them. CDR3 length: 17 residues. The CDR3 loop reads CASSQEPSEVPYNEQFF. The DNA of the CDR3 is TGTGCCAGCAGCCAAGAACCATCAGAGGTCCCCTACAATGAGCAGTTCTTC. Using reference TRBV14 and TRBJ2-1 for the parts outside the CDR3, the full variable domain is EAGVTQFPSHSVIEKGQTVTLRCDPISGHDNLYWYRRVMGKEIKFLLHFVKESKQDESGMPNNRFLAERTGGTYSTLKVQPAELEDSGVYFCASSQEPSEVPYNEQFFGPGTRLTVL.

Regarding this clonotype: The junction departs from the called germline gene at one end, perhaps through a read error. The V gene is TRBV5-3, the J gene TRBJ1-4; D unclear. TRBV5-3 is an ORF for which the function is uncertain. CDR3 length: 14 residues. Here the CDR3 DNA reads TGTGCCAGCAGCTTGACGGACGGGAAAGAAAAACTGTTTTTT. It translates to CASSLTDGKEKLFF.